This T cell receptor (beta chain) was retrieved from a study of blood T cell repertoires in COVID-19. The repertoire was sequenced with immunoSEQ multiplex PCR; TCRdb's copy has only in-frame clones and lacks some. The profile shows around 180,000 clones, 80% to 90% of them singletons. Only one count was recorded for this clone. The material sequenced was peripheral blood. The sequence was collected from a man aged 65 to 79 with active or convalescent COVID-19.

DNA for the CDR3: TGTGCCACCAGCGGGGGACAGGGTATGGGGCAGCCCCAGCATTTT. Protein product: CATSGGQGMGQPQHF. This chain joins TRBV15 and TRBJ1-5; TRBD1 matches at 9 bases. Germline V gives CDR1 LNHNV, CDR2 YYDKDF (reference sequence). The CDR3 has 15 residues. With V trimmed by 5 bases and J by 7 bases, 9 bases remained unmatched.